This T cell receptor beta chain was captured by sequencing in a study of T cell responses to AZD1222 COVID-19 vaccine. In regard to this clone: Antigen: not known.

Findings and caveats of the study: A mostly white British donor set with more females was recruited, and clonal diversity was possibly underestimated.

The germline CDR1 and CDR2 sequences are SGDLS and YYNGEE. Deletions cut 1 base from V and 7 bases from J, with 15 bases between. The length of the CDR3 is 15 residues. The data were produced by immunoSEQ multiplex PCR, yet TCRdb's version contains in-frame clones alone and is incomplete. This sample carries approximately 110,000 clones, around 95% of them seen once, and the ten largest clones take roughly 2%. This TCR derives from an adult in good health. The rearrangement links TRBV9 to TRBJ2-1, with D maybe TRBD1 (7 bases). The sample here was peripheral blood, taken on day 0 of AZD1222 vaccination. Here the CDR3 reads CASSVKGASENEQFF. The CDR3 DNA follows: TGTGCCAGCAGCGTAAAGGGGGCTAGCGAGAATGAGCAGTTCTTC.